What follows are 26 T cell receptor beta chains derived from one specimen sequenced in a study of vaccination and CD4 T cells after COVID-19. Treatment noted: 10-day PBMC culture with coronavirus spike peptide pools or control peptides (ViraFEST assay). Oncomine TCR Beta short-read sequencing was applied to DNA from cultured CD4+ T cells. Each CDR3 protein is one row after TCRdb ran MiXCR on the PCR reads. The sample holds some 17,000 distinct CDR3 sequences, around 43% seen once. What these receptors recognize is not known. The starting material was CD4+ T cells from blood, cultured in vitro, obtained before SARS-CoV-2 vaccination. All receptors come from a human donor who received a COVID-19 vaccine.

This clonotype is classed as large (0.1 to 1%). The genes are TRBV4-2 and TRBJ2-7; D is undetermined. The CDR3 runs to 11 residues. Germline-derived CDR1 and CDR2 are LGHNA and YNFKEQ. Between the trimmed V and J ends, which lost 0 bases and 5 bases, there was a span of 2 bases. The CDR3 bases are TGTGCCAGCAGCCAAGAGGACGAGCAGTACTTC. This encodes CASSQEDEQYF.

Turning to this clonotype: Without the conserved terminal phenylalanine or tryptophan, this CDR3 likely stems from a read error. V and J are TRBV24-1 and TRBJ2-5; 7 nucleotides line up with TRBD2. The V gene end was trimmed by 4 bases and the J gene end by 1 base; junction bases not matched to a gene: 2. This CDR3 has 14 residues. Germline CDR1 KGHDR, CDR2 SFDVKD. The CDR3 sequence: CATSEAGIQETQYL. DNA of the CDR3: TGTGCCACCAGTGAAGCGGGGATCCAAGAGACCCAGTACTTA.

The chain employs TRBV9 and TRBJ2-1, with 9 nucleotides matching TRBD1. This CDR3 contains 17 residues. J gave up 7 bases and V 2 bases, and 13 bases lay outside the gene matches. Germline CDR1 SGDLS, CDR2 YYNGEE. The DNA of the CDR3 is TGTGCCAGCAGCGTTGCTTCCGCGGGACAGGGTAAGAATGAGCAGTTCTTC. This sequence encodes CASSVASAGQGKNEQFF.

There are a few counts of this clonotype. The chain couples TRBV11-3 to TRBJ1-1; the D gene is possibly TRBD1 (5 bases). With 4 bases removed from V and 2 bases from J, the gap between germline ends came to 11 bases. Germline loops: CDR1 SGHNT, CDR2 YENEEA. The CDR3 runs to 14 residues. CDR3 nucleotides: TGTGCCAGCAGCTCCCGACAGACCAACACTGAAGCTTTCTTT. It codes for CASSSRQTNTEAFF.

CDR3 loop: CASSPRGDMNTEAFF. In DNA form, the CDR3 reads TGTGCCAGTAGTCCCCGGGGAGACATGAACACTGAAGCTTTCTTT. The J gene is TRBJ1-1, the V gene TRBV19; D is ambiguous. V dropped 5 bases and J dropped 0 bases, with 13 bases sitting between them. The CDR3 spans 15 residues. Germline CDR1 reads LNHDA; CDR2 reads SQIVND (reference sequence).

The chain joins TRBV6-1 to TRBJ1-5, with unresolved D. CDR3 length equals 16 residues. Trimming removed 6 bases from V and 4 bases from J, with 19 bases in between. Germline CDR1 reads MNHNS; CDR2 reads SASEGT. CDR3 DNA: TGTGCCAGCAGCCGAACTCGTTACGCCGAAAATCAGCCCCAGCATTTT. Translated, it gives CASSRTRYAENQPQHF.

This clonotype has just a few counts. The J gene is TRBJ2-4, the V gene TRBV30; the D gene is possibly TRBD1 (5 bases). CDR1 is GTSNPN and CDR2 is SVGIG in the germline V gene (reference sequence). This CDR3 has 11 amino acids. Trimming removed 4 bases from V and 4 bases from J, with 5 bases in between. CDR3 bases: TGTGCCTGGACAGGGAAAAACATTCAGTACTTC. It codes for CAWTGKNIQYF.

V gene TRBV20-1 combines with J gene TRBJ1-2; a weak D match, TRBD1 (5 bases). The ends were cut back, 5 bases at V and 4 bases at J, with 11 bases in the middle. Germline loops: CDR1 DFQATT, CDR2 SNEGSKA (reference sequence). There are 12 residues in the CDR3. The CDR3 region has the DNA TGCAGTGCTTCTAGACAGCTCTATGGCTACACCTTC. Amino acid sequence: CSASRQLYGYTF.

V gene TRBV2 combines with J gene TRBJ2-7; weak D call: TRBD2 (6 bases). V was pared by 10 bases and J by 4 bases, with 17 bases between. CDR1 and CDR2 from the germline V gene are SNHLY and FYNNEI. The CDR3 covers 13 residues. The CDR3 DNA reads TGTGCCAAGCGGGCTCCCGCCGCGTACGAGCAGTACTTC. It codes for CAKRAPAAYEQYF.

This clonotype came up a few times. V usage is TRBV27 and J usage is TRBJ1-2; 7 positions match TRBD1. The CDR3 contains 14 residues. Germline V gives CDR1 MNHEY, CDR2 SMNVEV (reference sequence). J gave up 8 bases and V 4 bases, and 10 bases lay outside the gene matches. The CDR3 region has the DNA TGTGCCAGCAGTTATACAACAGGGGCCAAGGGCTACACCTTC. Its protein is CASSYTTGAKGYTF.

The chain employs TRBV5-1 and TRBJ2-7; 9 nucleotides match TRBD1. This CDR3 has 17 residues. Germline values: CDR1 SGHRS, CDR2 YFSETQ. After removal of 1 base from V and 4 bases from J, the junction contained 12 bases not matched to a gene. In DNA form, the CDR3 reads TGCGCCAGCAGCTTGCCCGCTACAGGGGGCTACCTTTACGAGCAGTACTTC. The encoded protein is CASSLPATGGYLYEQYF.

This clonotype has a handful of counts. The chain carries TRBV29-1 and TRBJ2-5; D is uncertain. This CDR3 region has 12 residues. The germline CDR1 and CDR2 sequences are SQVTM and ANQGSEA. V was shortened by 4 bases and J by 1 base, with 7 bases between the two germline ends. The CDR3, as DNA: TGCAGCGTTGCTCTTAGCCAAGAGACCCAGTACTTC. Protein: CSVALSQETQYF. The variable domain in full, with the rest retrieved from reference TRBV29-1 and TRBJ2-5, is SAVISQKPSRDICQRGTSLTIQCQVDSQVTMMFWYRQQPGQSLTLIATANQGSEATYESGFVIDKFPISRPNLTFSTLTVSNMSPEDSSIYLCSVALSQETQYFGPGTRLLVL.

This clonotype showed up just a few times. This chain joins TRBV6-5 and TRBJ1-1, with 7 bases aligning to TRBD1. Germline V gene data show CDR1 as MNHEY and CDR2 as SVGAGI. The CDR3 has 15 amino acids. The ends lost 4 bases at V and 3 bases at J; junction bases unmatched: 8. CDR3 residues: CASSSRQGRDTEAFF. The CDR3 DNA sequence: TGTGCCAGCAGTTCCCGACAGGGAAGAGACACTGAAGCTTTCTTT.

J is TRBJ1-6 and V is TRBV7-6; D might be TRBD1 (5 bases). This CDR3 region has 15 residues. The germline V gene encodes CDR1 SGHVS and CDR2 FNYEAQ. Trimming stripped 1 base from V and 6 bases from J, with 10 bases between. CDR3 bases: TGTGCCAGCAGCTTAGGCCCAGGGACTAATTCACCCCTCCACTTT. Translation gives CASSLGPGTNSPLHF.

This sequence joins TRBV7-2 and TRBJ2-5, with 10 bases matching TRBD2. Germline V gene data show CDR1 as SGHTA and CDR2 as FQGNSA. This CDR3 is built from 15 residues. The V segment lost 3 bases and the J segment 0 bases; nucleotides outside the gene matches: 1. The CDR3 region has the DNA TGTGCCAGCAGCTTTAGCGGGGGGTACCAAGAGACCCAGTACTTC. Translating it yields CASSFSGGYQETQYF.

This clonotype was observed a handful of times. The chain links TRBV7-8 to TRBJ2-3; no clear D. This CDR3 is 11 amino acids long. Germline CDR1 SGHVS, CDR2 FQNEAQ. The V and J ends lost 7 bases and 8 bases respectively, with 10 bases between them. The CDR3 sequence: CASTRSGTQYF. The CDR3 DNA is TGTGCCAGCACCCGTTCCGGTACGCAGTATTTT.

The chain is built from TRBV25-1 and TRBJ1-4; D is unresolved. Germline V gene data show CDR1 as MGHDK and CDR2 as SYGVNS. The CDR3 contains 14 residues. V lost 9 bases and J 7 bases, leaving 18 bases between the germline ends. CDR3 sequence reads: CASQAVPTSEKLFF. The CDR3 bases are TGTGCCAGTCAAGCCGTTCCAACAAGTGAAAAACTGTTTTTT.

The chain employs TRBV6-2 or TRBV6-3 and TRBJ1-2; D gene ambiguous. The V end lost 3 bases, the J end lost 3 bases, and 8 bases lay between the germline ends. The CDR3 contains 13 residues. Germline V gene sequence: CDR1 MNHEY, CDR2 SVGEGT. DNA of the CDR3: TGTGCCAGCAGTTATGGCGTTGACTATGGCTACACCTTC. The encoded protein is CASSYGVDYGYTF.

Only a few counts were recorded for this clonotype. The chain carries TRBV12-3 or TRBV12-4 and TRBJ2-3, with D possibly being TRBD1 or TRBD2 (6 bases each). The CDR3 sequence is 14 residues long. V was clipped by 3 bases and J by 6 bases, with 13 bases between them. CDR3 sequence: CASSLWGAVDTQYF. The CDR3 nucleotides are TGTGCCAGCAGTTTGTGGGGGGCTGTGGATACGCAGTATTTT.

This chain uses TRBV20-1 with TRBJ1-2; the match to TRBD1 covers 10 bases. Unmatched junction bases numbered 9, after V lost 0 bases and J lost 5 bases. The CDR3 loop spans 16 amino acids. Germline values: CDR1 DFQATT, CDR2 SNEGSKA (reference sequence). The CDR3 region is CSARDTTGGFNYGYTF. Here the CDR3 DNA reads TGCAGTGCTAGAGATACGACAGGGGGCTTCAATTATGGCTACACCTTC.

The chain has TRBV20-1 and TRBJ1-5; maybe TRBD1 (5 bases). CDR3 length equals 14 residues. Germline CDR1 is DFQATT and CDR2 is SNEGSKA (reference sequence). Between the trimmed V and J ends, which lost 2 bases and 4 bases, there was a span of 12 bases. CDR3: CSARPPGTNQPQHF. In DNA form, the CDR3 reads TGCAGTGCTAGACCTCCGGGGACTAATCAGCCCCAGCATTTT.

The genes are TRBV30 and TRBJ2-2, with D possibly matching TRBD1 (5 bases). CDR1 and CDR2 (germline): GTSNPN, SVGIG (reference sequence). Trimming left V 1 base short and J 6 bases short, with 9 bases between. The CDR3 totals 13 residues. The CDR3 spells CAWSAQGAGELFF. CDR3 bases: TGTGCCTGGAGTGCTCAGGGCGCCGGGGAGCTGTTTTTT.

This clonotype showed up just a few times. The chain combines TRBV15 with TRBJ2-2; no clear D. The V end lost 1 base, the J end lost 1 base, and 1 base lay between the germline ends. The CDR3 has 13 amino acids. CDR1 LNHNV and CDR2 YYDKDF come from the germline V gene (reference sequence). The CDR3 reads CATSRGNTGELFF. CDR3 coding DNA: TGTGCCACCAGCAGAGGGAACACCGGGGAGCTGTTTTTT.

This clonotype was seen a single time. The V and J genes are TRBV6-1 and TRBJ1-2; no firm D call. The CDR3 runs 14 residues. The germline V gene encodes CDR1 MNHNS and CDR2 SASEGT. V shed 4 bases and J shed 4 bases, with 13 bases lying between them. The CDR3 loop is CASSVHRDFYGYTF. CDR3 nucleotides: TGTGCCAGCAGTGTTCACCGGGATTTCTATGGCTACACCTTC.

The rearrangement links TRBV10-1 to TRBJ2-1; D gene ambiguous. This CDR3 region has 13 residues. CDR1 and CDR2 (germline): WNHNN, SYGVQD (reference sequence). Trimming took 1 base from V and 9 from J, leaving 10 bases between them. CDR3: CASSEWAGTEQFF. The CDR3 coding sequence is TGCGCCAGCAGTGAGTGGGCAGGTACTGAGCAGTTCTTC.

The genes are TRBV5-1 and TRBJ1-4; 7 nucleotides align to TRBD1. J gave up 8 bases and V 7 bases, and 17 bases lay outside the gene matches. In germline, CDR1 is SGHRS, CDR2 YFSETQ. This CDR3 is 16 amino acids long. The CDR3 is CASRRPTGQQSEKLFF. The CDR3 coding sequence is TGCGCCAGCCGACGCCCGACAGGGCAACAGTCGGAAAAACTGTTTTTT. The full variable domain, in which reference TRBV5-1 and TRBJ1-4 provide the parts outside the CDR3, is KAGVTQTPRYLIKTRGQQVTLSCSPISGHRSVSWYQQTPGQGLQFLFEYFSETQRNKGNFPGRFSGRQFSNSRSEMNVSTLELGDSALYLCASRRPTGQQSEKLFFGSGTQLSVL.